The 19 T cell receptor beta chains reported below all come from one sample, sequenced in a study of blood T cell repertoires in COVID-19. Assay used: immunoSEQ multiplex PCR; TCRdb lists only in-frame clones, some missing. In the table there are about 48,000 clones, approximately 81% of which are singletons. Sequenced input: peripheral blood. These receptors were collected from an older woman with acute or convalescent COVID-19.

The chain combines TRBV2 with TRBJ1-6; TRBD1 agrees at 8 bases. The CDR3 runs 15 residues. V shed 6 bases and J 2 bases; nucleotides not matched to a gene: 3. CDR1 and CDR2 (germline): SNHLY, FYNNEI. CDR3 loop: CASRPGQAYNSPLHF. For the CDR3, the DNA is TGTGCCAGCAGACCGGGACAGGCCTATAATTCACCCCTCCACTTT.

J is TRBJ2-1 and V is TRBV10-3; 8 bases map to TRBD2. This CDR3 is built from 13 residues. CDR1 ENHRY and CDR2 SYGVKD come from the germline V gene. After removal of 7 bases from V and 6 bases from J, the junction contained 5 bases not matched to a gene. Here the CDR3 reads CAIMGTSGNEQFF. CDR3 sequence (DNA): TGTGCCATCATGGGGACTAGTGGCAATGAGCAGTTCTTC.

The chain couples TRBV29-1 to TRBJ2-1, with D perhaps TRBD1 (5 bases). The length of the CDR3 is 12 residues. Germline CDR1 and CDR2: SQVTM and ANQGSEA. V was shortened by 6 bases and J by 4 bases, with 10 bases between the two germline ends. CDR3 region: CSVFQGYNEQFF. Written as DNA, the CDR3 is TGCAGCGTCTTCCAGGGTTACAATGAGCAGTTCTTC.

V usage is TRBV7-3 and J usage is TRBJ1-6; D perhaps matches TRBD1 (5 bases). Germline CDR1 reads SGHTA; CDR2 reads FQGTGA. CDR3 length: 14 amino acids. Trimming stripped 3 bases from V and 10 bases from J, with 13 bases between. The CDR3 loop is CASSFKGQGSPLHF. The CDR3 DNA follows: TGTGCCAGCAGCTTCAAAGGGCAGGGATCACCCCTCCACTTT.

This sequence joins TRBV2 and TRBJ2-2, with 9 nucleotides matching TRBD1. The trim removed 5 bases at V and 4 bases at J, leaving 11 bases unmatched. The germline CDR1 and CDR2 sequences are SNHLY and FYNNEI. The CDR3 length is 17 residues. The CDR3 DNA sequence: TGTGCCAGCAGTCTTTCCGGGACAGGGATTAGCACCGGGGAGCTGTTTTTT. Protein sequence: CASSLSGTGISTGELFF.

The chain recombines TRBV6-2 or TRBV6-3 with TRBJ1-5; TRBD1 is a possible D gene (6 bases). Germline CDR1 reads MNHEY; CDR2 reads SVGEGT. V gave up 4 bases and J gave up 4 bases, with 14 bases separating them. CDR3 length: 15 amino acids. The CDR3 DNA reads as TGTGCCAGCAGTTTTGTTGGACAGTATAATCAGCCCCAGCATTTT. Amino acid sequence: CASSFVGQYNQPQHF.

The rearrangement uses TRBV5-6 and TRBJ2-3, with TRBD2 as a possible D gene (5 bases). CDR1 is SGHDT and CDR2 is YYEEEE in the germline V gene. Trimming took off 7 bases at V and 5 bases at J, with 14 bases between the two ends. The CDR3 extends over 13 amino acids. The chain's CDR3 is CASEGLGIDTQYF. The CDR3 region has the DNA TGTGCCAGCGAGGGCCTAGGGATAGATACGCAGTATTTT.

This clone has only one observation. The chain couples TRBV9 to TRBJ2-2; a weak D match, TRBD2 (5 bases). Germline CDR1 reads SGDLS; CDR2 reads YYNGEE. This CDR3 is 16 amino acids long. V lost 0 bases, J lost 4 bases, and 13 bases lay in between. For the CDR3, the DNA is TGTGCCAGCAGCGTAGGTGGGAGTAGTAGCACCGGGGAGCTGTTTTTT. Translated, it gives CASSVGGSSSTGELFF.

The chain is built from TRBV4-2 and TRBJ2-2, with 7 positions matching TRBD1. The CDR3 contains 15 residues. The germline gives CDR1 LGHNA, CDR2 YNFKEQ. V lost 4 bases and J lost 2; bases outside the gene matches: 4. The CDR3 reads CASSLGTANTGELFF. CDR3 sequence (DNA): TGTGCCAGCAGCCTCGGGACAGCCAACACCGGGGAGCTGTTTTTT.

The chain combines TRBV19 with TRBJ2-2; 10 positions agree with TRBD2. The CDR3 is 18 residues long. V trimming: 6 bases; J trimming: 7 bases; junction bases outside the gene matches: 17. Germline values: CDR1 LNHDA, CDR2 SQIVND (reference sequence). The CDR3 nucleotides are TGTGCCAGTAGCCCCACGACTAGCGGGCCCATATTATTCGGGGAGCTGTTTTTT. Protein product: CASSPTTSGPILFGELFF.

The J gene is TRBJ2-7, the V gene TRBV19, with 9 positions matching TRBD2. The V gene's germline CDR1 is LNHDA and CDR2 SQIVND (reference sequence). The CDR3 totals 14 residues. The V gene end was trimmed by 7 bases and the J gene end by 4 bases; junction bases not matched to a gene: 8. The CDR3 protein is CASTLAGEGYEQYF. As DNA, the CDR3 is TGTGCCAGTACCTTAGCGGGAGAAGGGTACGAGCAGTACTTC.

The V and J genes are TRBV2 and TRBJ1-4; 7 bases align to TRBD1. The V segment lost 4 bases and the J segment 5 bases; nucleotides outside the gene matches: 7. There are 15 residues in the CDR3. CDR1 is SNHLY, CDR2 FYNNEI, per germline. CDR3 DNA: TGTGCCAGCAGTGTACAGACAGGGCTAAATGAAAAACTGTTTTTT. Translation gives CASSVQTGLNEKLFF.

The V and J genes are TRBV3-1 (or the pseudogene TRBV3-2) and TRBJ1-6, with D uncertain. The CDR3 runs to 15 residues. Trimming took 0 bases from V and 8 from J, leaving 11 bases between them. The V gene's germline CDR1 is LGHDT and CDR2 YNNKEL (reference sequence). CDR3 DNA: TGTGCCAGCAGCCAAGATCAGGAGGTTCATTCACCCCTCCACTTT. This translates into CASSQDQEVHSPLHF.

The V and J genes are TRBV5-4 and TRBJ1-5, with 9 bases fitting TRBD1. After removal of 0 bases from V and 4 bases from J, the junction contained 11 bases not matched to a gene. Germline CDR1 SGHNT, CDR2 YYREEE (reference sequence). The CDR3 covers 18 residues. Written as DNA, the CDR3 is TGTGCCAGCAGCTTGGAGGACAGGGGCCCACCTCTTAATCAGCCCCAGCATTTT. This gives the protein CASSLEDRGPPLNQPQHF.

The chain joins TRBV19 to TRBJ1-2; 7 bases line up with TRBD1. The junction had 4 bases not matched to a gene; V was cut back by 6 bases and J by 0 bases. Germline V lookup: CDR1 LNHDA, CDR2 SQIVND (reference sequence). The CDR3 covers 14 residues. The CDR3 coding sequence is TGTGCCAGTAGACGGGACAGACCTAACTATGGCTACACCTTC. Translating it yields CASRRDRPNYGYTF.

The rearrangement uses TRBV3-1 (or the pseudogene TRBV3-2) and TRBJ1-2; tentatively, D is TRBD1 (5 bases). The CDR3 is 15 amino acids. CDR1 LGHDT and CDR2 YNNKEL come from the germline V gene (reference sequence). Between the trimmed V and J ends, which lost 2 bases and 6 bases, there was a span of 16 bases. As DNA, the CDR3 is TGTGCCAGCAGCCAAATGGGACTGGGGGGAGATGGCTACACCTTC. Its translation is CASSQMGLGGDGYTF.

This chain connects TRBV20-1 to TRBJ1-2; 7 bases agree with TRBD1. J was trimmed by 7 bases and V by 6 bases; bases with no gene match: 5. This CDR3 has 11 amino acids. Germline-derived CDR1 and CDR2 are DFQATT and SNEGSKA (reference sequence). CDR3 coding DNA: TGCAGTGCAAAGTCAGGGGGTGGCTACACCTTC. Protein product: CSAKSGGGYTF.

The V and J genes are TRBV7-3 and TRBJ2-7, with D possibly TRBD1 on 6 matching bases. The CDR3 totals 12 residues. CDR1 and CDR2 (germline): SGHTA, FQGTGA. V lost 3 bases and J lost 6, with 9 bases in between. CDR3 DNA sequence: TGTGCCAGCAGCTTGCTAGGGGGCGAGCAGTACTTC. Residues: CASSLLGGEQYF.

This sequence joins TRBV5-1 and TRBJ2-1; D unclear. Germline CDR1 is SGHRS and CDR2 is YFSETQ. The CDR3 runs to 11 residues. V shed 1 base and J shed 7 bases, with 3 bases lying between them. This chain's CDR3 is CASSLTNEQFF. The CDR3 DNA is TGCGCCAGCAGCTTGACTAATGAGCAGTTCTTC.